The 10 T cell receptor beta chains below come from one sample, sequenced in a study of shared clonotypes between healthy human individuals. Assay used: immunoSEQ multiplex PCR; TCRdb lists only in-frame clones, some missing. The data contain approximately 1.1 million clones, around three quarters of them singletons. Sequences were obtained from memory CD4+ T cells from PBMCs. As for subset: CD45RA-negative fraction. These receptors all come from a man between 18 and 29 years old in good health. Some clones in this sample may be carry-over from other donors' samples.

CDR3 coding DNA: TGCGCCAGCAGCATCGGGACCTACGAGCAGTACTTC. It encodes CASSIGTYEQYF. The chain is built from TRBV5-1 and TRBJ2-7, with a possible D match to TRBD2 (5 bases). The V gene lost 4 bases and the J gene lost 2 bases, with 7 bases spanning the gap. The CDR3 spans 12 residues. Per germline, CDR1 SGHRS and CDR2 YFSETQ.

This clone has a handful of counts. The same CDR3 arises from other DNA sequences in this sample as well. The J gene is TRBJ2-5, the V gene TRBV7-2; 10 nucleotides line up with TRBD2. CDR1 and CDR2 from the germline V gene are SGHTA and FQGNSA. The V segment lost 3 bases and the J segment 3 bases; nucleotides outside the gene matches: 1. The CDR3 runs to 14 residues. This CDR3 is CASSFGTSEETQYF. The CDR3 DNA follows: TGTGCCAGCAGCTTCGGGACTAGCGAAGAGACCCAGTACTTC.

Written as DNA, the CDR3 is TGCGCCAGCAGCCAAGATAAAGGAGTGGGGGTATACAATGAGCAGTTCTTC. The encoded protein is CASSQDKGVGVYNEQFF. The rearrangement links TRBV4-1 to TRBJ2-1; D possibly uses TRBD1 or TRBD2 (5 bases each). Trimming removed 0 bases at V and 4 bases at J, with 16 bases between. CDR3 length: 17 amino acids. CDR1 and CDR2 from the germline V gene are MGHRA and YSYEKL.

The chain links TRBV7-3 to TRBJ2-3; 13 positions agree with TRBD2. Germline CDR1 and CDR2: SGHTA and FQGTGA. V shed 1 base and J 0 bases; nucleotides not matched to a gene: 7. This CDR3 is built from 19 residues. The chain's CDR3 is CASSLIGLAGARSTDTQYF. The DNA for the CDR3 is TGTGCCAGCAGCTTAATCGGACTAGCGGGAGCGAGGAGCACAGATACGCAGTATTTT.

The rearrangement uses TRBV7-3 and TRBJ1-2; 8 bases map to TRBD1. CDR3 length equals 13 residues. The germline CDR1 and CDR2 sequences are SGHTA and FQGTGA. V lost 2 bases and J lost 7; bases outside the gene matches: 3. CDR3 DNA sequence: TGTGCCAGCAGCTTAGCAGGGGGCGGTGGCTACACCTTC. Translated, it gives CASSLAGGGGYTF.

The rearrangement uses TRBV7-2 and TRBJ1-1, with TRBD1 identical over 7 bases. The germline V gene has CDR1 SGHTA and CDR2 FQGNSA. V lost 1 base, J lost 7 bases, and 6 bases stayed unmatched. This CDR3 spans 14 amino acids. CDR3 region: CASSLEGGTDEAFF. DNA for the CDR3: TGTGCCAGCAGCTTAGAGGGGGGGACAGATGAAGCTTTCTTT.

DNA for the CDR3: TGTGCCAGCACCGGTTCACCCCCCTATGGCTACACCTTC. Protein: CASTGSPPYGYTF. This chain links TRBV6-1 with TRBJ1-2; D is uncertain. The V end was cut by 7 bases, the J end by 4 bases, with 13 bases between. The CDR3 totals 13 residues. Germline values: CDR1 MNHNS, CDR2 SASEGT.

Of note for this clone: This specimen includes other DNA sequences encoding the same CDR3. The rearrangement links TRBV7-9 to TRBJ2-1; D possibly corresponds to TRBD1 (6 bases). Germline lookup yields CDR1 SEHNR and CDR2 FQNEAQ (reference sequence). Between the trimmed V and J ends, which lost 5 bases and 0 bases, there was a span of 11 bases. The CDR3 is 15 amino acids. As DNA, the CDR3 is TGTGCCAGCAGCCCCCAGGGGAGCTCCTACAATGAGCAGTTCTTC. Translated, it gives CASSPQGSSYNEQFF. Complete variable domain (other parts from reference TRBV7-9 and TRBJ2-1): DTGVSQNPRHKITKRGQNVTFRCDPISEHNRLYWYRQTLGQGPEFLTYFQNEAQLEKSRLLSDRFSAERPKGSFSTLEIQRTEQGDSAMYLCASSPQGSSYNEQFFGPGTRLTVL.

This clone has just a few counts. The rearrangement joins TRBV6-6 to TRBJ1-1; no clear D. Germline V gene sequence: CDR1 MNHNY, CDR2 SVGAGI (reference sequence). V dropped 2 bases and J dropped 1 base, with 5 bases sitting between them. The CDR3 has 13 residues. CDR3 in amino acids: CASSYQENTEAFF. For the CDR3, the DNA is TGTGCCAGCAGTTACCAGGAGAACACTGAAGCTTTCTTT.

This clone was detected once. The chain recombines TRBV2 with TRBJ1-4, with D possibly being TRBD1 (6 bases). This CDR3 is built from 17 residues. Looked up from germline, CDR1 is SNHLY and CDR2 is FYNNEI. The V end was cut by 4 bases, the J end by 0 bases, with 15 bases between. CDR3 in amino acids: CASSGGRGQATNEKLFF. As DNA, the CDR3 is TGTGCCAGCAGTGGGGGTAGGGGACAAGCAACTAATGAAAAACTGTTTTTT. Supplemented by reference TRBV2 and TRBJ1-4, the full variable domain reads EPEVTQTPSHQVTQMGQEVILRCVPISNHLYFYWYRQILGQKVEFLVSFYNNEISEKSEIFDDQFSVERPDGSNFTLKIRSTKLEDSAMYFCASSGGRGQATNEKLFFGSGTQLSVL.